Below, 30 T cell receptor beta chains from the same sample are listed, as sequenced in a study of shared clonotypes between healthy human individuals. Assay: immunoSEQ multiplex PCR; the TCRdb copy retains only in-frame clones and omits some. The repertoire holds under 2,500,000 clones, with 95% as singletons. The sample comprised naive CD4+ T cells sorted from blood. Subset described: CD45RA+ positively selected. The receptors derive from a man between 18 and 29 years old in good health.

The CDR3 bases are TGTGCCAGCAGCTCGGAAGCCGCTGACTATGGCTACACCTTC. Translated: CASSSEAADYGYTF. This chain connects TRBV7-9 to TRBJ1-2; D gene uncertain. Germline-derived CDR1 and CDR2 are SEHNR and FQNEAQ (reference sequence). The length of the CDR3 is 14 residues. The V end lost 4 bases, the J end lost 3 bases, and 12 bases lay between the germline ends.

The chain recombines TRBV18 with TRBJ2-3; a weak D match, TRBD2 (5 bases). Germline CDR1 is KGHSH and CDR2 is LQKENI. The V gene lost 1 base and the J gene lost 2 bases, with 10 bases spanning the gap. This CDR3 is 15 amino acids long. Written as DNA, the CDR3 is TGTGCCAGCTCACCACTACTAGTCACCACAGATACGCAGTATTTT. Encoded protein: CASSPLLVTTDTQYF.

This chain connects TRBV6-1 to TRBJ1-1; a possible D gene is TRBD1 (5 bases). The CDR3 is 15 amino acids. Germline V gene lookup returns CDR1 MNHNS and CDR2 SASEGT. The V end was cut by 1 base, the J end by 6 bases, with 15 bases between. CDR3 sequence reads: CASSEGGKGLAEAFF. The CDR3 coding sequence is TGTGCCAGCAGTGAAGGGGGTAAGGGGCTCGCTGAAGCTTTCTTT.

This clone was observed once. The chain recombines TRBV28 with TRBJ2-4; 8 bases match TRBD2. CDR1 is MDHEN and CDR2 is SYDVKM in the germline V gene. The ends lost 1 base at V and 0 bases at J; junction bases unmatched: 5. The CDR3 consists of 17 residues. The CDR3 is CASSLSRGGLAKNIQYF. The CDR3 DNA reads TGTGCCAGCAGTTTATCCCGGGGGGGTCTAGCCAAAAACATTCAGTACTTC.

The V and J genes are TRBV15 and TRBJ1-1; D is unresolved. V dropped 1 base and J dropped 5 bases, with 5 bases sitting between them. Germline CDR1 is LNHNV and CDR2 is YYDKDF (reference sequence). The CDR3 extends over 12 amino acids. CDR3 DNA sequence: TGTGCCACCAGCAGAGTTACTACTGAAGCTTTCTTT. Encoded protein: CATSRVTTEAFF.

This clone was seen just once. The V gene is TRBV11-2, the J gene TRBJ2-2, with D uncertain. This CDR3 is 14 amino acids long. Germline V lookup: CDR1 SGHAT, CDR2 FQNNGV. V shed 1 base and J shed 3 bases, with 6 bases lying between them. In nucleotides, the CDR3 is TGTGCCAGCAGCTTAGGGCAGGACACCGGGGAGCTGTTTTTT. This codes for CASSLGQDTGELFF.

The chain uses TRBV4-3 and TRBJ1-5; 8 positions match TRBD1. The CDR3 loop spans 20 amino acids. Germline assignment: CDR1 LGHNA and CDR2 YSLEER. Trimming removed 3 bases from V and 7 bases from J; junction bases left unmatched: 23. The CDR3 reads CASSQGYKWGDGQGVQPQHF. Here the CDR3 DNA reads TGCGCCAGCAGCCAGGGATATAAGTGGGGGGACGGACAGGGTGTACAGCCCCAGCATTTT.

This chain links TRBV5-4 with TRBJ2-3, with TRBD2 matching over 10 bases. Trimming removed 0 bases from V and 1 base from J; junction bases left unmatched: 2. Germline V gene lookup returns CDR1 SGHNT and CDR2 YYREEE (reference sequence). This CDR3 region has 16 residues. CDR3 sequence (DNA): TGTGCCAGCAGCTTGGCCGGACTAGCGGGCACAGATACGCAGTATTTT. Translating it yields CASSLAGLAGTDTQYF.

V is TRBV7-3 and J is TRBJ2-1; the D gene is possibly TRBD2 (6 bases). Germline CDR1 and CDR2: SGHTA and FQGTGA. The CDR3 is 14 residues long. The V end lost 5 bases, the J end lost 0 bases, and 8 bases lay between the germline ends. Here the CDR3 DNA reads TGTGCCAGCAGCATCGGGGGCTCCTACAATGAGCAGTTCTTC. It specifies CASSIGGSYNEQFF.

The J gene is TRBJ2-3, the V gene TRBV14, with D perhaps matching TRBD1 or TRBD2 (5 bases each). V was shortened by 4 bases and J by 2 bases, with 10 bases between the two germline ends. The CDR3 contains 14 residues. Germline assignment: CDR1 SGHDN and CDR2 FVKESK. DNA of the CDR3: TGTGCCAGCAGCCCCTGGGACCACACAGATACGCAGTATTTT. This codes for CASSPWDHTDTQYF.

The chain links TRBV5-1 to TRBJ2-5; 7 nucleotides match TRBD1. V lost 4 bases and J lost 1; bases outside the gene matches: 7. Germline CDR1 and CDR2: SGHRS and YFSETQ. The CDR3 consists of 15 residues. Here the CDR3 reads CASSPEAGGQETQYF. Written as DNA, the CDR3 is TGCGCCAGCAGCCCCGAGGCAGGGGGCCAAGAGACCCAGTACTTC.

The V gene is TRBV6-1, the J gene TRBJ1-6; D uncertain. The germline V gene encodes CDR1 MNHNS and CDR2 SASEGT. V was pared by 2 bases and J by 2 bases, with 13 bases between. This CDR3 is 17 amino acids long. The CDR3 spells CASSEPVARAYNSPLHF. Written as DNA, the CDR3 is TGTGCCAGCAGTGAACCGGTGGCCAGAGCCTATAATTCACCCCTCCACTTT.

This sequence joins TRBV6-5 and TRBJ2-1; no reliable D call. V lost 4 bases and J 2 bases, leaving 6 bases between the germline ends. The germline CDR1 and CDR2 sequences are MNHEY and SVGAGI. The CDR3 covers 13 residues. CDR3 amino acids: CASSSKPYNEQFF. As DNA, the CDR3 is TGTGCCAGCAGTTCGAAGCCCTACAATGAGCAGTTCTTC.

The chain combines TRBV30 with TRBJ2-7; perhaps D is TRBD1 or TRBD2 (6 bases each). The CDR3 totals 13 residues. V was pared by 4 bases and J by 0 bases, with 10 bases between. The germline gives CDR1 GTSNPN, CDR2 SVGIG (reference sequence). CDR3 in DNA: TGTGCCTGGAAAGGGGGGCACTCCTACGAGCAGTACTTC. This codes for CAWKGGHSYEQYF. The full variable domain, completed using reference TRBV30 and TRBJ2-7, is SQTIHQWPATLVQPVGSPLSLECTVEGTSNPNLYWYRQAAGRGLQLLFYSVGIGQISSEVPQNLSASRPQDRQFILSSKKLLLSDSGFYLCAWKGGHSYEQYFGPGTRLTVT.

This clone was seen a few times. The sample carries other DNA sequences with the same CDR3. The V call is TRBV30, the J call TRBJ2-6; D is unresolved. V was clipped by 0 bases and J by 0 bases, with 0 bases between them. Germline V gene sequence: CDR1 GTSNPN, CDR2 SVGIG (reference sequence). The CDR3 has 13 residues. The CDR3 loop is CAWSVSGANVLTF. The CDR3 DNA reads TGTGCCTGGAGTGTCTCTGGGGCCAACGTCCTGACTTTC.

This rearrangement joins TRBV6-5 to TRBJ1-1; D perhaps matches TRBD1 (6 bases). The CDR3 has 15 residues. Between the trimmed V and J ends, which lost 2 bases and 4 bases, there was a span of 14 bases. CDR1 MNHEY and CDR2 SVGAGI come from the germline V gene. The DNA of the CDR3 is TGTGCCAGCAGTTACAACAGGGAAGCGGGCACTGAAGCTTTCTTT. As protein: CASSYNREAGTEAFF.

This rearrangement joins TRBV7-9 to TRBJ2-1; D call uncertain. From germline, CDR1 is SEHNR and CDR2 FQNEAQ (reference sequence). The CDR3 spans 18 residues. V was shortened by 0 bases and J by 6 bases, with 21 bases between the two germline ends. Here the CDR3 reads CASSLATTLNRWGNEQFF. In DNA form, the CDR3 reads TGTGCCAGCAGCTTAGCGACGACACTCAACCGGTGGGGCAATGAGCAGTTCTTC.

V and J are TRBV2 and TRBJ1-1; D unclear. V was cut by 4 bases and J by 3 bases, with 9 bases left in between. CDR3 length: 13 amino acids. The germline gives CDR1 SNHLY, CDR2 FYNNEI. For the CDR3, the DNA is TGTGCCAGCAGTGGAGAGTCCGACACTGAAGCTTTCTTT. The encoded protein is CASSGESDTEAFF. The entire variable domain, with the rest obtained from reference TRBV2 and TRBJ1-1, is as follows: EPEVTQTPSHQVTQMGQEVILRCVPISNHLYFYWYRQILGQKVEFLVSFYNNEISEKSEIFDDQFSVERPDGSNFTLKIRSTKLEDSAMYFCASSGESDTEAFFGQGTRLTVV.

This chain uses TRBV27 with TRBJ2-2; tentatively, D is TRBD1 or TRBD2 (6 bases each). The CDR3 has 14 residues. V dropped 6 bases and J dropped 4 bases, with 12 bases sitting between them. Germline lookup yields CDR1 MNHEY and CDR2 SMNVEV (reference sequence). The CDR3 nucleotides are TGTGCCAGCAGCGTCAGGGGAGGCACCGGGGAGCTGTTTTTT. Translation gives CASSVRGGTGELFF.

This chain links TRBV7-9 with TRBJ1-4; tentatively, D is TRBD1 (5 bases). The germline V gene encodes CDR1 SEHNR and CDR2 FQNEAQ (reference sequence). The CDR3 extends over 15 amino acids. Trimming removed 4 bases at V and 5 bases at J, with 14 bases between. The CDR3 spells CASSSRGTSNEKLFF. The CDR3 DNA is TGTGCCAGCAGCTCCCGGGGGACCTCCAATGAAAAACTGTTTTTT.

Turning to this clone: Other DNA sequences in the sample encode the same CDR3. The chain couples TRBV11-2 to TRBJ2-1; D is possibly TRBD2 (5 bases). The germline V gene encodes CDR1 SGHAT and CDR2 FQNNGV. Trimming removed 1 base at V and 8 bases at J, with 6 bases between. The CDR3 is made up of 12 amino acids. CDR3 in amino acids: CASSLGGHEQFF. The CDR3 nucleotides read TGTGCCAGCAGCTTAGGAGGGCATGAGCAGTTCTTC.

The chain employs TRBV7-9 and TRBJ1-5; unclear D gene. Between the trimmed V and J ends, which lost 5 bases and 10 bases, there was a span of 15 bases. Germline V gene lookup returns CDR1 SEHNR and CDR2 FQNEAQ (reference sequence). This CDR3 comprises 13 residues. The chain's CDR3 is CASSRDAAEPQHF. DNA for the CDR3: TGTGCCAGCAGCCGAGACGCGGCAGAACCCCAGCATTTT. Looking up the rest from reference TRBV7-9 and TRBJ1-5 gives the full variable domain: DTGVSQNPRHKITKRGQNVTFRCDPISEHNRLYWYRQTLGQGPEFLTYFQNEAQLEKSRLLSDRFSAERPKGSFSTLEIQRTEQGDSAMYLCASSRDAAEPQHFGDGTRLSIL.

V usage is TRBV7-9 and J usage is TRBJ2-7; D is ambiguous. The CDR3 is 13 amino acids. V was trimmed by 1 base and J by 6 bases, leaving 10 bases between them. CDR1 SEHNR and CDR2 FQNEAQ come from the germline V gene (reference sequence). Here the CDR3 reads CASSLEVVSEQYF. The CDR3 DNA reads as TGTGCCAGCAGCTTAGAGGTCGTCTCCGAGCAGTACTTC.

This chain joins TRBV28 and TRBJ1-6; TRBD1 aligns across 11 bases. The CDR3 extends over 14 amino acids. Germline CDR1 and CDR2: MDHEN and SYDVKM. V dropped 6 bases and J dropped 10; count of bases not matched to a gene: 5. This chain's CDR3 is CASRGTGGDSPLHF. CDR3 sequence (DNA): TGTGCCAGCAGGGGGACAGGGGGGGACTCACCCCTCCACTTT.

Of note for this clone: Distinct nucleotide sequences in the sample also encode this CDR3. This chain links TRBV18 with TRBJ2-7; maybe TRBD1 (6 bases). Between the trimmed V and J ends, which lost 3 bases and 2 bases, there was a span of 11 bases. Germline values: CDR1 KGHSH, CDR2 LQKENI. CDR3 size: 14 residues. CDR3 region: CASSPTTGTYEQYF. DNA of the CDR3: TGTGCCAGCTCACCCACTACAGGGACCTACGAGCAGTACTTC.

This chain's CDR3 is CAWSPLAGGSDTQYF. CDR3 DNA sequence: TGTGCCTGGAGTCCTCTAGCGGGGGGCTCAGATACGCAGTATTTT. V and J are TRBV30 and TRBJ2-3; TRBD2 matches at 11 bases. The trim removed 2 bases at V and 4 bases at J, leaving 5 bases unmatched. The CDR3 runs 15 residues. Germline lookup yields CDR1 GTSNPN and CDR2 SVGIG (reference sequence).

Worth noting for this clone: The same CDR3 is also encoded by other DNA sequences in this sample. This rearrangement joins TRBV6-6 to TRBJ2-6; a weak D match, TRBD1 (5 bases). Trimming pared 5 bases from V and 2 bases from J, leaving 7 bases between. The CDR3 extends over 14 amino acids. Germline V CDR1 and CDR2: MNHNY, SVGAGI (reference sequence). CDR3 residues: CASSGAAGANVLTF. The CDR3 DNA follows: TGTGCCAGCAGTGGGGCTGCTGGGGCCAACGTCCTGACTTTC.

The CDR3 loop reads CASSLSRLAGVTGELFF. The CDR3 coding sequence is TGTGCCAGCAGCTTAAGTCGGCTAGCGGGAGTCACCGGGGAGCTGTTTTTT. The gene calls are TRBV7-6 and TRBJ2-2; 10 bases are a match to TRBD2. The V segment lost 2 bases and the J segment 4 bases; nucleotides outside the gene matches: 7. The CDR3 is made up of 17 amino acids. Germline CDR1 is SGHVS and CDR2 is FNYEAQ.

The chain uses TRBV7-2 and TRBJ1-2; 8 nucleotides line up with TRBD1. The germline CDR1 and CDR2 sequences are SGHTA and FQGNSA. This CDR3 has 14 residues. V dropped 5 bases and J dropped 4; count of bases not matched to a gene: 6. The CDR3 DNA sequence: TGTGCCAGCAGCAAGGACAGGGCACTCTATGGCTACACCTTC. Translation: CASSKDRALYGYTF.

This chain links TRBV10-1 with TRBJ2-3; 7 bases fit TRBD1. There are 15 residues in the CDR3. CDR1 and CDR2 (germline): WNHNN, SYGVQD (reference sequence). V trimming: 0 bases; J trimming: 5 bases; junction bases outside the gene matches: 5. The CDR3 spells CASSESRTGGDTQYF. The CDR3 DNA follows: TGCGCCAGCAGTGAGTCAAGGACAGGAGGAGATACGCAGTATTTT.